This T cell receptor (beta chain) was sequenced in a study of T cells in Graves' hyperthyroidism and ophthalmopathy (dated by TCRdb to the late 2010s). At the level of the whole study: Peripheral blood was collected at initial diagnosis, before any treatment. To identify TCR V-J signatures that set the groups apart, the researchers used a discovery cohort of 90 to 100 patients, made up of 40 to 45 with Graves' ophthalmopathy and around 58 with stable Graves' hyperthyroidism. Whether ophthalmopathy could be predicted prospectively was tested in an independent validation cohort made up of some 20 hyperthyroidism patients plus 17 patients who later progressed to ophthalmopathy. The 95 to 100 discovery patients were divided at random into training and test sets in a 7:3 ratio. Thyroid tissue and blood T-cell repertoires from roughly 6 Graves' hyperthyroidism patients were also compared in the study. Once sampling was done, hyperthyroidism patients were given methimazole at a starting dose of 30 mg daily, whereas ophthalmopathy patients were given high-dose intravenous methylprednisolone. The paper reports TCR Vbeta CDR3 sequencing of some 140 peripheral blood samples: over 40 ophthalmopathy, 75 to 80 hyperthyroidism and around 17 progressor patients.

The TCR beta CDR3 regions were amplified from the RNA transcripts. A first-round RT-PCR of the TCR CDR3 used the HTBI primer set with the Qiagen OneStep RT-PCR kit. The libraries were constructed in a second round of multiplex PCR and then size-selected and purified. Paired-end sequencing of the libraries was performed with 100 bp reads on an Illumina HiSeq2000. The paper's data handling went like this. Raw data were processed with SOAPnuke, discarding reads with adapters, uncalled bases, mean Phred below 15, or no exact constant-primer or identifier match. COPE v1.2.5 was used to merge high-quality paired reads, and clonotypes were defined as unique nucleotide sequences. MiTCR v1.1 was used to align clonotypes to the IMGT TRBV, TRBD and TRBJ reference segments. The analysis was restricted to V-J combinations with a frequency above 0.0001, which together covered 99% to 99.2% of the repertoires. The TCS score was defined as F50 (clonal expansion) divided by E x V (chaos), with BLOSUM62-based TCRdist calculated between CDR3 peptides within each V-J. Welch's t-statistics and random forest reduced approximately 520 V-J features to roughly 13, which were used in a naive Bayes classifier (R e1071). The public sequencing data were trimmed at Q25 with fastp and processed into clonotypes with MiXCR by TCRdb, which kept only in-frame beta chains. Identical CDR3 proteins give one entry, which carries the most common genes and DNA. The authors' filters were not applied to this entry. Present in this sample are hundreds of thousands of distinct CDR3 sequences, roughly 20% of which were seen just once. Around a third of the sample is in the top ten clones.

Ophthalmopathy patients had moderately to severely active disease, Clinical Activity Score of at least 3, NOSPECS grade of at least 4, and duration under 3 months. Exclusion was applied to patients with uncontrolled infections, other autoimmune diseases, pregnancy or lactation. Diagnoses relied on clinical symptoms, serum thyroxine and TRAb, thyroid ultrasound and orbital computed tomography. Ficoll-Paque density gradient centrifugation was used to isolate PBMCs from about 10 ml of fresh peripheral blood. Total RNA was extracted using Trizol reagent, and RNA quality was assessed on an Agilent 2100 Bioanalyzer. Via the germline V gene, CDR1 is LGHNA and CDR2 YSLEER. Its CDR3 holds 15 amino acids, cysteine through phenylalanine. CDR3 DNA only is kept here, 45 bases in frame from base 1. The germline ends are 12 bases apart after V is trimmed by 0 bases and J by 3 bases. Broad study findings and their caveats: In cross-validation, a model built on a 13 V-J signature told ophthalmopathy apart from stable hyperthyroidism with less than 90% sensitivity and around 81% specificity, and in testing the same model reached 80%/75%. Most expanded thyroid clonotypes (frequency above 0.001) were also found in blood, which suggests that blood repertoires may mirror thyroid immune responses. Sample size was not statistically predetermined, and investigators were not blinded to group allocation. In validation, progression to ophthalmopathy was predicted by the model with roughly 71% sensitivity and 72.22% specificity, a median of around 6.5 months before onset.

Concerning this clonotype itself: Its antigen specificity is not known. Base qualities were left out, and no much larger clone turns up one base away.

The chain is encoded by TRBV4-3 joined to TRBJ2-7; the D gene is possibly TRBD1, with 6 bases matching. Sequencing used blood. This sequence was found in a man younger than 45 with Graves' ophthalmopathy. The CDR3 protein: CASSQDWGQVYEQYF. The nucleotides read TGCGCCAGCAGCCAAGATTGGGGGCAGGTCTACGAGCAGTACTTC.